The 27 T cell receptor beta chains reported below all come from one sample, sequenced in a study of CD8 T cells in ankylosing spondylitis. TCRdb recomputed calls from the 5' RACE reads with MiXCR, one row per CDR3 protein. The table shows about 360,000 distinct CDR3 sequences, with over 12% occurring only once. The sequencing sample was made of blood, either unsorted or a sorted T cell fraction (not recorded which). The receptors come from a male donor with ankylosing spondylitis or in good health (not recorded which).

The rearrangement links TRBV4-2 to TRBJ2-6; 9 nucleotides line up with TRBD1. The CDR3 is made up of 19 amino acids. The junction had 11 bases not matched to a gene; V was cut back by 4 bases and J by 1 base. Germline loops: CDR1 LGHNA, CDR2 YNFKEQ. The CDR3 DNA is TGTGCCAGCAGCCCCCAGACAGGGGGATCGAGATCTGGGGCCAACGTCCTGACTTTC. It is translated as CASSPQTGGSRSGANVLTF.

In this sample, this clonotype turned up a few times. The chain recombines TRBV5-5 with TRBJ2-2; no clear D gene. In germline, CDR1 is SGHKS, CDR2 YYEKEE (reference sequence). The CDR3 totals 14 residues. The ends were cut back, 2 bases at V and 0 bases at J, with 5 bases in the middle. In nucleotides, the CDR3 is TGTGCCAGCAGCTTTGGAGCGAACACCGGGGAGCTGTTTTTT. The encoded protein is CASSFGANTGELFF.

This clonotype was detected only a few times. The V call is TRBV28, the J call TRBJ2-7, with 8 bases identical to TRBD1. Germline V gene data show CDR1 as MDHEN and CDR2 as SYDVKM. The CDR3 runs to 15 residues. The junction had 6 bases not matched to a gene; V was cut back by 4 bases and J by 1 base. CDR3 in DNA: TGTGCCAGCAGTTCATCAGGGGGCTTATCCTACGAGCAGTACTTC. Translation: CASSSSGGLSYEQYF.

This clonotype was counted between two and nine times. The chain carries TRBV5-1 and TRBJ1-5; D perhaps matches TRBD1 (5 bases). The CDR3 is 13 amino acids. The germline gives CDR1 SGHRS, CDR2 YFSETQ. Trimming took 5 bases from V and 4 from J, leaving 10 bases between them. The CDR3: CASREGPNQPQHF. CDR3 in DNA: TGCGCCAGCAGGGAGGGGCCTAATCAGCCCCAGCATTTT.

The CDR3 is CASSFRLAGGTDTQYF. Written as DNA, the CDR3 is TGTGCCAGCAGTTTTCGACTAGCGGGGGGCACAGATACGCAGTATTTT. This chain connects TRBV12-3 or TRBV12-4 to TRBJ2-3, with TRBD2 identical over 12 bases. The CDR3 length is 16 residues. V lost 3 bases, J lost 1 base, and 2 bases stayed unmatched.

This clonotype was detected only a few times. The rearrangement uses TRBV7-8 and TRBJ1-2; 7 bases fit TRBD1. This CDR3 is 15 amino acids long. V lost 5 bases and J lost 7; bases outside the gene matches: 13. CDR1 is SGHVS and CDR2 is FQNEAQ in the germline V gene. Written as DNA, the CDR3 is TGTGCCAGCAGCCAACCTTCTAAGACAGGGTCTGGCTACACCTTC. Its translation: CASSQPSKTGSGYTF.

The table lists this clonotype with a few counts. The genes are TRBV20-1 and TRBJ2-7; weak D call: TRBD2 (5 bases). V lost 1 base and J lost 2, with 12 bases in between. The germline gives CDR1 DFQATT, CDR2 SNEGSKA (reference sequence). The CDR3 consists of 14 residues. CDR3 residues: CSARARTHTYEQYF. The CDR3 DNA follows: TGCAGTGCTAGAGCCCGGACTCATACCTACGAGCAGTACTTC.

There are many counts of this clonotype. This chain links TRBV5-4 with TRBJ2-1, with 14 positions matching TRBD2. V lost 3 bases to trimming and J lost 6 bases; unmatched junction nucleotides: 2. Germline loops: CDR1 SGHNT, CDR2 YYREEE (reference sequence). CDR3 length equals 15 residues. CDR3 sequence: CASSSGLAGGNEQFF. The CDR3 DNA reads as TGTGCCAGCAGCTCCGGACTAGCGGGAGGCAATGAGCAGTTCTTC.

This clonotype was counted only a few times. This chain uses TRBV5-1 with TRBJ2-1; 12 bases match TRBD2. V shed 2 bases and J 0 bases; nucleotides not matched to a gene: 3. This CDR3 has 17 amino acids. The V gene's germline CDR1 is SGHRS and CDR2 YFSETQ. DNA for the CDR3: TGCGCCAGCAGCTTTGGGACTAGCGGGCTCTCCTACAATGAGCAGTTCTTC. Amino acids: CASSFGTSGLSYNEQFF.

This clonotype was counted a few times. The chain uses TRBV4-2 and TRBJ1-4; no definite D call. Germline V gene lookup returns CDR1 LGHNA and CDR2 YNFKEQ. CDR3 length: 15 amino acids. Deletions cut 1 base from V and 6 bases from J, with 12 bases between. Here the CDR3 DNA reads TGTGCCAGCAGCCAAGCGCGGATAGAGGATGAAAAACTGTTTTTT. It yields the protein CASSQARIEDEKLFF.

This sequence joins TRBV7-2 and TRBJ2-2, with 8 bases fitting TRBD2. After removal of 3 bases from V and 4 bases from J, the junction contained 10 bases not matched to a gene. Per the germline V gene, CDR1 is SGHTA and CDR2 is FQGNSA. This CDR3 contains 17 residues. Here the CDR3 DNA reads TGTGCCAGCAGCTTTCCTCGGCAGCGGGGGATCACCGGGGAGCTGTTTTTT. Its protein is CASSFPRQRGITGELFF.

This clonotype appeared many times. This chain links TRBV5-1 with TRBJ1-5, with TRBD1 as a possible D gene (6 bases). Germline lookup yields CDR1 SGHRS and CDR2 YFSETQ. Trimming took off 1 base at V and 6 bases at J, with 8 bases between the two ends. The CDR3 consists of 13 residues. CDR3 nucleotide sequence: TGCGCCAGCAGCTTGACAGGGCTTCAGCCCCAGCATTTT. This sequence encodes CASSLTGLQPQHF.

The gene calls are TRBV27 and TRBJ2-1, with D maybe TRBD2 (6 bases). V shed 4 bases and J shed 4 bases, with 11 bases lying between them. This CDR3 is built from 14 residues. Germline V gives CDR1 MNHEY, CDR2 SMNVEV (reference sequence). CDR3 bases: TGTGCCAGCAGTTCGACTAGTTTTTACAATGAGCAGTTCTTC. Its protein product is CASSSTSFYNEQFF.

The rearrangement joins TRBV20-1 to TRBJ1-5; 9 bases agree with TRBD1. There are 17 residues in the CDR3. CDR1 and CDR2 from the germline V gene are DFQATT and SNEGSKA (reference sequence). With 0 bases clipped from V and 2 bases from J, the junction kept 8 bases outside the gene matches. The CDR3 bases are TGCAGTGCTAGAGAACAACAGGGGGCGCGGGGCAATCAGCCCCAGCATTTT. This translates into CSAREQQGARGNQPQHF.

The V call is TRBV20-1, the J call TRBJ1-2; no definite D call. Germline V gene data show CDR1 as DFQATT and CDR2 as SNEGSKA (reference sequence). There are 14 residues in the CDR3. V was pared by 0 bases and J by 4 bases, with 12 bases between. As DNA, the CDR3 is TGCAGTGCTAGAGATCGAGACAATCTCTATGGCTACACCTTC. This gives the protein CSARDRDNLYGYTF.

This clonotype was picked up a small number of times. The chain combines TRBV10-3 with TRBJ1-2, with D possibly being TRBD1 (5 bases). Between the trimmed V and J ends, which lost 7 bases and 5 bases, there was a span of 14 bases. The CDR3 has 13 amino acids. Germline lookup yields CDR1 ENHRY and CDR2 SYGVKD. DNA of the CDR3: TGTGCCATCACCGCGGGACGAGGGTATGGCTACACCTTC. It encodes CAITAGRGYGYTF.

A few counts support this clonotype. The rearrangement uses TRBV4-1 and TRBJ1-1; 8 bases line up with TRBD1. Germline trimming cut 3 bases from V and 7 bases from J; bases unmatched to any gene: 4. The CDR3 spans 13 residues. The V gene's germline CDR1 is MGHRA and CDR2 YSYEKL. CDR3 sequence: CASSHGQGVEAFF. The DNA for the CDR3 is TGCGCCAGCAGCCATGGACAGGGTGTTGAAGCTTTCTTT.

V is TRBV6-1 and J is TRBJ1-4; 8 positions agree with TRBD1. Germline lookup yields CDR1 MNHNS and CDR2 SASEGT. The CDR3 is made up of 18 amino acids. V gave up 3 bases and J gave up 1 base; unmatched junction bases: 10. CDR3 in amino acids: CASSDLRGQGRTNEKLFF. Here the CDR3 DNA reads TGTGCCAGCAGTGACCTAAGAGGACAGGGAAGAACTAATGAAAAACTGTTTTTT.

This clonotype has more than one count but fewer than ten. This chain uses TRBV2 with TRBJ1-2, with D unclear. The CDR3 has 13 residues. V lost 6 bases and J lost 7, with 15 bases in between. Germline assignment: CDR1 SNHLY and CDR2 FYNNEI. CDR3 region: CASSELGWGGYTF. The CDR3 bases are TGTGCCAGCAGCGAGCTGGGGTGGGGTGGCTACACCTTC.

DNA of the CDR3: TGCAGTGCTACTCCCTCGGGCACCGGGGAGCTGTTTTTT. It encodes CSATPSGTGELFF. This rearrangement joins TRBV20-1 to TRBJ2-2; D is undetermined. Trimming removed 4 bases at V and 4 bases at J, with 10 bases between. CDR3 length: 13 amino acids. The germline CDR1 and CDR2 sequences are DFQATT and SNEGSKA (reference sequence).

J is TRBJ1-3 and V is TRBV11-2, with D possibly TRBD1 on 6 matching bases. Germline loops: CDR1 SGHAT, CDR2 FQNNGV. The V gene lost 5 bases and the J gene lost 0 bases, with 11 bases spanning the gap. This CDR3 has 15 residues. As DNA, the CDR3 is TGTGCCAGCAGCCCAGACAGGCTCTCTGGAAACACCATATATTTT. This translates into CASSPDRLSGNTIYF.

The CDR3 region has the DNA TGCAGCGTTGAGGGGGTAACTGAAGCTTTCTTT. It specifies CSVEGVTEAFF. V and J are TRBV29-1 and TRBJ1-1; TRBD1 might be the D (5 bases). V was trimmed by 3 bases and J by 5 bases, leaving 7 bases between them. The CDR3 runs to 11 residues. In germline, CDR1 is SQVTM, CDR2 ANQGSEA.

This clonotype came up a few times. The rearrangement uses TRBV5-5 and TRBJ1-6; possible D gene TRBD1, 5 bases. The CDR3 has 16 amino acids. From germline, CDR1 is SGHKS and CDR2 YYEKEE (reference sequence). Trimming cost V 4 bases and J 7 bases, with 18 bases left between them. The CDR3 bases are TGTGCCAGCAGCCACCCGGGAGTAGGGGAGAATTCACCCCTCCACTTT. It yields the protein CASSHPGVGENSPLHF.

This clonotype was found a few times. The V gene is TRBV11-1, the J gene TRBJ2-3, with 8 bases fitting TRBD2. Germline V gene data show CDR1 as SGHAT and CDR2 as FQDESV (reference sequence). CDR3 length equals 13 residues. V lost 8 bases, J lost 1 base, and 2 bases stayed unmatched. The CDR3 is CASAAGGTDTQYF. The CDR3 nucleotides are TGTGCCAGCGCAGCGGGGGGCACAGATACGCAGTATTTT.

This clonotype was counted between two and nine times. This chain connects TRBV5-6 to TRBJ1-3; D unclear. The CDR3 sequence is 15 residues long. Germline CDR1 reads SGHDT; CDR2 reads YYEEEE. Between the trimmed V and J ends, which lost 5 bases and 4 bases, there was a span of 16 bases. The chain's CDR3 is CASSYRATVGNTIYF. The DNA for the CDR3 is TGTGCCAGCAGTTATCGGGCGACGGTGGGAAACACCATATATTTT. Full variable domain (outside the CDR3, taken from reference TRBV5-6 and TRBJ1-3): DAGVTQSPTHLIKTRGQQVTLRCSPKSGHDTVSWYQQALGQGPQFIFQYYEEEERQRGNFPDRFSGHQFPNYSSELNVNALLLGDSALYLCASSYRATVGNTIYFGEGSWLTVV.

This clonotype was recorded many times. The J gene is TRBJ2-7, the V gene TRBV20-1, with TRBD1 identical over 7 bases. V trimming: 5 bases; J trimming: 2 bases; junction bases outside the gene matches: 3. Germline loops: CDR1 DFQATT, CDR2 SNEGSKA (reference sequence). There are 12 residues in the CDR3. This CDR3 is CSARDRPYEQYF. CDR3 DNA: TGCAGTGCTCGGGACAGACCCTACGAGCAGTACTTC.

This clonotype has a handful of counts. This chain connects TRBV6-5 to TRBJ1-2; 10 nucleotides agree with TRBD1. Germline trimming cut 0 bases from V and 6 bases from J; bases unmatched to any gene: 10. The germline gives CDR1 MNHEY, CDR2 SVGAGI. The CDR3 has 17 amino acids. Here the CDR3 DNA reads TGTGCCAGCAGTTACTCGACCCCGGGACAGGGGAGGGATGGCTACACCTTC. Protein sequence: CASSYSTPGQGRDGYTF.